This TCR beta chain was retrieved from a study of OX40 agonist ivuxolimab in advanced cancers. Study-level information: Each dose-escalation patient presented with hepatocellular carcinoma, melanoma, renal cell or head and neck cancer.

Remarks on this clone: At one of its ends the junction is not consistent with the germline gene, which may arise from a read error.

The germline CDR1 and CDR2 sequences are SSHAT and FNYEAQ (reference sequence). CDR3 length: 13 residues. Assay used: immunoSEQ multiplex PCR; TCRdb lists only in-frame clones, some missing. The sample holds 90,000 or so clones, approximately 89% seen once. The chain links TRBV7-7 to TRBJ1-1; D might be TRBD1 (5 bases). This sample comprised CD4+ or CD8+ T cells sorted from blood, obtained in a trial of the OX40 agonist ivuxolimab. The sequence was obtained from an adult with an advanced solid tumor such as melanoma, head and neck, liver or kidney cancer. The CDR3 reads CASSLAQDTEAFF. CDR3 sequence (DNA): TGTGCTAGCAGCTTAGCACAGGATACTGAAGCTTTCTTT.